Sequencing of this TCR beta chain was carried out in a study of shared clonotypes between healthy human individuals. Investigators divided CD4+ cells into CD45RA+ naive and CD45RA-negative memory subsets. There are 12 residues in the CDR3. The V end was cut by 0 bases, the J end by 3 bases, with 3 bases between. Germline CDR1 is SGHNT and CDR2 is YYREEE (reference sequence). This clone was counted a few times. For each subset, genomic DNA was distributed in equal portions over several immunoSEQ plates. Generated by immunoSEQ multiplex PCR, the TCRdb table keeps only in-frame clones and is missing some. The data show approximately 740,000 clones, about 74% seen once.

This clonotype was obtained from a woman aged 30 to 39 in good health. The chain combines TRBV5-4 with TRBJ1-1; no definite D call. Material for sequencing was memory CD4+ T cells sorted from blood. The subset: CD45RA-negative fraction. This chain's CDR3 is CASSLDYTEAFF. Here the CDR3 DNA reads TGTGCCAGCAGCTTGGATTACACTGAAGCTTTCTTT.